This T cell receptor beta chain was recorded in a study of T cell responses to AZD1222 COVID-19 vaccine. Regarding the study as a whole: Spike was spanned by vaccine-associated CD4 TCRs, with dominance at 160-218 and 743-854. Rises in breadth and depth of Spike-specific TCRs came after two AZD1222 doses. Donors in the cohort were predominantly white British and more often female, and clonal diversity was possibly underestimated.

As to this clone: Its antigen is undetermined.

Germline CDR1 reads SGHRS; CDR2 reads YFSETQ. V gave up 6 bases and J gave up 7 bases; unmatched junction bases: 19. The CDR3 loop spans 17 amino acids. Some clones are missing from TCRdb's copy, which holds only in-frame ones; the method was immunoSEQ multiplex PCR. This table holds roughly 110,000 clones, 92% found once. The sequence came from an adult who received the AZD1222 COVID-19 vaccine. Here the sequenced sample was peripheral blood, taken 28 days after the second AZD1222 dose. The gene calls are TRBV5-1 and TRBJ1-2; 9 bases line up with TRBD1. The DNA of the CDR3 is TGCGCCAGCACATCAAGCGCGGGGACAGGGCAATTGTCTGGCTACACCTTC. Protein product: CASTSSAGTGQLSGYTF. The full variable domain, with the rest looked up from reference TRBV5-1 and TRBJ1-2, is KAGVTQTPRYLIKTRGQQVTLSCSPISGHRSVSWYQQTPGQGLQFLFEYFSETQRNKGNFPGRFSGRQFSNSRSEMNVSTLELGDSALYLCASTSSAGTGQLSGYTFGSGTRLTVV.